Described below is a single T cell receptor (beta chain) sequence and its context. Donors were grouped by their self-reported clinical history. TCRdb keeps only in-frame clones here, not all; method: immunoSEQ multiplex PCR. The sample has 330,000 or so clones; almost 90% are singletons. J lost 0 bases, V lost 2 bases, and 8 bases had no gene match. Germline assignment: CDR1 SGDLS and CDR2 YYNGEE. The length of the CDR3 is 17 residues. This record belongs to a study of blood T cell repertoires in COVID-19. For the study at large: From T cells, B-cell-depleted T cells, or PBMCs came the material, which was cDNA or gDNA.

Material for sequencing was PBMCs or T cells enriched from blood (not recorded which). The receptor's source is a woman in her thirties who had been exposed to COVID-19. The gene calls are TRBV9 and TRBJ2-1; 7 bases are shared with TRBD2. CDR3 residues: CASSVRSGVTSYNEQFF. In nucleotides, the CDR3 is TGTGCCAGCAGCGTTCGGAGCGGGGTCACCTCCTACAATGAGCAGTTCTTC.